One sample yielded the 12 T cell receptor beta chains listed below, sequenced in a study of shared clonotypes between healthy human individuals. Profiled with immunoSEQ multiplex PCR; TCRdb holds only in-frame clones, not every one. The sample yields hundreds of thousands of clones, roughly 77% seen once. Sequencing was carried out using PBMCs. The receptor set was obtained from a woman in her thirties or forties in good health. Some clones in this sample may be carry-over from other donors' samples.

This chain connects TRBV5-8 to TRBJ2-3; D unclear. Germline loops: CDR1 SGHTS, CDR2 YDEGEE. CDR3 size: 14 residues. V lost 4 bases to trimming and J lost 0 bases, with 9 bases between them. This CDR3 reads CASSPHRSTDTQYF. DNA of the CDR3: TGTGCCAGCAGCCCCCATCGAAGCACAGATACGCAGTATTTT.

The chain links TRBV14 to TRBJ2-2; no clear D gene. CDR1 SGHDN and CDR2 FVKESK come from the germline V gene. The ends were cut back, 6 bases at V and 3 bases at J, with 8 bases in the middle. The CDR3 consists of 13 residues. Here the CDR3 reads CASRPTDTGELFF. The CDR3 DNA reads TGTGCCAGCAGACCCACAGACACCGGGGAGCTGTTTTTT.

CDR3 coding DNA: TGTGCCAGCAGCCCCCGTGAGGGACTAGCGGGAACTGAGCAGTTCTTC. Amino acids: CASSPREGLAGTEQFF. V and J are TRBV7-9 and TRBJ2-1, with TRBD2 matching over 13 bases. Germline V gives CDR1 SEHNR, CDR2 FQNEAQ (reference sequence). Trimming at V came to 5 bases and at J to 9 bases, leaving 10 bases not matched to a gene. CDR3 size: 16 residues.

CDR3 DNA sequence: TGTGCCAGCAGCTCACCGACTCACAAAACTAGCGGGAGGGGAGGGGAGCAGTACTTC. This sequence encodes CASSSPTHKTSGRGGEQYF. The chain is built from TRBV7-3 and TRBJ2-7; 13 bases align to TRBD2. CDR1 is SGHTA, CDR2 FQGTGA, per germline. The CDR3 spans 19 residues. After removal of 4 bases from V and 7 bases from J, the junction contained 19 bases not matched to a gene.

This rearrangement joins TRBV5-1 to TRBJ1-1, with D perhaps matching TRBD1 (5 bases). CDR1 is SGHRS and CDR2 is YFSETQ in the germline V gene. This CDR3 is 14 amino acids long. V was clipped by 4 bases and J by 0 bases, with 10 bases between them. The CDR3 DNA reads TGCGCCAGCAGCCCTCAGGACATGAACACTGAAGCTTTCTTT. Encoded protein: CASSPQDMNTEAFF.

The rearrangement links TRBV28 to TRBJ2-7; D uncertain. Germline V gives CDR1 MDHEN, CDR2 SYDVKM. The V end lost 6 bases, the J end lost 4 bases, and 10 bases lay between the germline ends. The CDR3 spans 12 residues. The CDR3 DNA follows: TGTGCCAGCAGCCCCCCCGATTACGAGCAGTACTTC. Its translation is CASSPPDYEQYF.

Comment on this clone: A much larger clone lies a single base off, so this may be a read error. The same CDR3 is also encoded by other DNA sequences in this sample. V usage is TRBV11-2 and J usage is TRBJ2-5, with D uncertain. Germline V lookup: CDR1 SGHAT, CDR2 FQNNGV. The V end was cut by 1 base, the J end by 5 bases, with 8 bases between. The CDR3 sequence is 13 residues long. This CDR3 reads CASSLGVGETQYF. Written as DNA, the CDR3 is TGTGCCAGCAGCTTAGGGGTTGGGGAGACCCAGTACTTC.

This chain uses TRBV10-3 with TRBJ2-2; D is ambiguous. Germline V CDR1 and CDR2: ENHRY, SYGVKD. V lost 2 bases and J 1 base, leaving 8 bases between the germline ends. This CDR3 has 15 amino acids. CDR3 coding DNA: TGTGCCATCAGTGAGACCCCTGGGAACACCGGGGAGCTGTTTTTT. Translation gives CAISETPGNTGELFF.

The chain employs TRBV4-3 and TRBJ2-1; D possibly corresponds to TRBD1 (6 bases). Per germline, CDR1 LGHNA and CDR2 YSLEER. This CDR3 has 18 residues. V was cut by 4 bases and J by 7 bases, with 26 bases left in between. The CDR3 loop is CASSPHASGTRDRNEQFF. The CDR3 nucleotides are TGCGCCAGCAGCCCCCATGCATCCGGGACACGCGACAGGAATGAGCAGTTCTTC.

This clone occurred a few times. This sequence joins TRBV7-9 and TRBJ2-1; D may match TRBD1 or TRBD2 (5 bases each). The CDR3 contains 17 residues. Trimming left V 0 bases short and J 2 bases short, with 14 bases between. The germline V gene encodes CDR1 SEHNR and CDR2 FQNEAQ (reference sequence). The chain's CDR3 is CASSLAWVGETYNEQFF. DNA for the CDR3: TGTGCCAGCAGCTTAGCTTGGGTGGGGGAGACCTACAATGAGCAGTTCTTC.

The chain couples TRBV5-1 to TRBJ1-5, with TRBD1 as a possible D gene (5 bases). Germline lookup yields CDR1 SGHRS and CDR2 YFSETQ. Trimming left V 0 bases short and J 0 bases short, with 7 bases between. This CDR3 has 15 amino acids. CDR3 protein: CASSLGGTSNQPQHF. In nucleotides, the CDR3 is TGCGCCAGCAGCTTGGGGGGGACTAGCAATCAGCCCCAGCATTTT.

CDR3 protein: CATSRGLAGGPAKNIQYF. CDR3 nucleotides: TGTGCCACCAGCAGGGGACTAGCGGGAGGGCCTGCCAAAAACATTCAGTACTTC. The gene calls are TRBV15 and TRBJ2-4; 16 bases fit TRBD2. The CDR3 totals 18 residues. V was clipped by 3 bases and J by 1 base; unmatched bases: 3. CDR1 and CDR2 (germline): LNHNV, YYDKDF (reference sequence).